These 27 T cell receptor beta chains were sequenced from one sample in a study of T cells expressing NK-cell markers. TCRdb derives one entry per CDR3 protein from the 5' RACE reads, leaving out DNA. This sample's table reports 500,000 to 600,000 distinct CDR3 sequences. Sequenced material: blood T cells: a sorted CD56 or NKG2C T cell subset, CD4+ or CD8+ T cells, or bulk PBMC T cells (not recorded which). The source of these receptors is a man between 18 and 35 years old in good health.

The CDR3: CASHGQSETQYF. This chain joins TRBV10-2 and TRBJ2-5; the D call of TRBD1 rests on TCRdb alone, since no DNA is present to check it. Germline V gene data show CDR1 as WSHSY and CDR2 as SAAADI. The CDR3 runs 12 residues.

The chain employs TRBV9 and TRBJ2-1. This CDR3 region has 16 residues. From germline, CDR1 is SGDLS and CDR2 YYNGEE. CDR3 protein: CASSVDGLNSYNEQFF.

The V call is TRBV12-3 or TRBV12-4, the J call TRBJ2-5. The CDR3 spans 12 residues. The CDR3 sequence is CASSRSQETQYF.

The chain's CDR3 is CANPMAEGAPEELFF. The chain joins TRBV23-1 to TRBJ2-2; TCRdb's D call of TRBD1 is untestable without DNA. TRBV23-1 is recorded as an ORF, its role being uncertain. This CDR3 region has 15 residues.

The J gene is TRBJ1-1, the V gene TRBV7-9; TCRdb's D gene call, TRBD1, goes unchecked for lack of DNA. Germline assignment: CDR1 SEHNR and CDR2 FQNEAQ (reference sequence). The CDR3 extends over 15 amino acids. The CDR3 here is CASSLSTGRSSEAFF.

The chain joins TRBV24-1 to TRBJ1-1; the D call from TCRdb, TRBD1, cannot be confirmed without DNA. The CDR3 loop spans 15 amino acids. Germline V gene data show CDR1 as KGHDR and CDR2 as SFDVKD. The CDR3 here is CATSAGAISNTEAFF.

The V and J genes are TRBV27 and TRBJ2-7; TCRdb's D call, TRBD1, is unchecked because there is no DNA. This CDR3 contains 14 residues. Per germline, CDR1 MNHEY and CDR2 SMNVEV (reference sequence). The CDR3 here is CASSQGHGSGEQYF.

CDR3: CASSFSGNRDNEQFF. The rearrangement joins TRBV5-1 to TRBJ2-1; TCRdb returns TRBD2, unconfirmable since there is no DNA. This CDR3 spans 15 amino acids. Germline V CDR1 and CDR2: SGHRS, YFSETQ.

The gene calls are TRBV6-1 and TRBJ2-1. The germline V gene encodes CDR1 MNHNS and CDR2 SASEGT. This CDR3 is 16 amino acids long. The CDR3 here is CASSKHGHEKNNEQFF.

The chain joins TRBV9 to TRBJ2-2; TCRdb picks TRBD1, but there is no DNA to check that call. The CDR3 runs to 16 residues. Germline values: CDR1 SGDLS, CDR2 YYNGEE. CDR3 sequence reads: CASSVASGASTGELFF.

The chain recombines TRBV15 with TRBJ2-5. CDR1 is LNHNV, CDR2 YYDKDF, per germline (reference sequence). The CDR3 covers 15 residues. The CDR3 is CATSSYGSLSETQYF.

The gene calls are TRBV11-2 and TRBJ2-3; TCRdb designates TRBD1, a call that cannot be tested without DNA. The CDR3 has 11 residues. The germline CDR1 and CDR2 sequences are SGHAT and FQNNGV. CDR3 region: CASSLGRSEYF. Looking up the rest from reference TRBV11-2 and TRBJ2-3 gives the full variable domain: EAGVAQSPRYKIIEKRQSVAFWCNPISGHATLYWYQQILGQGPKLLIQFQNNGVVDDSQLPKDRFSAERLKGVDSTLKIQPAKLEDSAVYLCASSLGRSEYFGPGTRLTVL.

This chain joins TRBV20-1 and TRBJ2-1; without DNA, the TCRdb call of TRBD2 cannot be checked. CDR3 length: 15 residues. Germline CDR1 and CDR2: DFQATT and SNEGSKA (reference sequence). CDR3 sequence reads: CSARESTAGVNEQFF.

The genes are TRBV20-1 and TRBJ2-2; TCRdb reports TRBD1, a call that lacks DNA to check it against. The germline V gene has CDR1 DFQATT and CDR2 SNEGSKA (reference sequence). This CDR3 region has 16 residues. CDR3 sequence: CSARDHLGAGNGELFF.

The V gene is TRBV6-5, the J gene TRBJ2-1; TCRdb selects TRBD2, and the lack of DNA leaves this call unchecked. Germline loops: CDR1 MNHEY, CDR2 SVGAGI. CDR3 length: 19 amino acids. CDR3 sequence: CASSFLAGASTSSYNEQFF.

This chain joins TRBV11-2 and TRBJ2-1; TCRdb lists TRBD1, though no DNA is available to test this call. Per germline, CDR1 SGHAT and CDR2 FQNNGV. This CDR3 has 15 amino acids. CDR3 in amino acids: CASRRGTGVYNEQFF.

The rearrangement links TRBV20-1 to TRBJ1-2. Germline V gene sequence: CDR1 DFQATT, CDR2 SNEGSKA (reference sequence). This CDR3 region has 11 residues. CDR3 in amino acids: CSARITKGYTF.

The chain uses TRBV11-2 and TRBJ2-3; TCRdb's assignment of TRBD2 cannot be checked, as there is no DNA. The CDR3 is 14 residues long. CDR1 and CDR2 from the germline V gene are SGHAT and FQNNGV. CDR3 protein: CASLVRGGSDTQYF.

The chain is built from TRBV5-1 and TRBJ2-2; without DNA, the TCRdb call of TRBD1 cannot be checked. Germline V CDR1 and CDR2: SGHRS, YFSETQ. The CDR3 is 15 amino acids. The CDR3 loop is CASSSGNADTGELFF.

This chain uses TRBV20-1 with TRBJ2-3. In germline, CDR1 is DFQATT, CDR2 SNEGSKA (reference sequence). There are 16 residues in the CDR3. The CDR3 protein is CSARDGLADSTDTQYF.

CDR3 in amino acids: CASSLLSSERSVWNEQFF. The V gene is TRBV5-1, the J gene TRBJ2-1. CDR1 SGHRS and CDR2 YFSETQ come from the germline V gene. The CDR3 contains 18 residues.

This sequence joins TRBV5-1 and TRBJ2-5; TCRdb reports TRBD1, a call that lacks DNA to check it against. Germline CDR1 and CDR2: SGHRS and YFSETQ. This CDR3 has 14 amino acids. The CDR3 is CASSFGRGLETQYF.

The rearrangement links TRBV7-2 to TRBJ2-7; TCRdb's D call of TRBD2 is untestable without DNA. Germline CDR1 SGHTA, CDR2 FQGNSA. CDR3 length: 16 residues. This CDR3 reads CASSWGLAGTAGEQYF.

The chain is built from TRBV11-1 and TRBJ2-1; TCRdb reports TRBD2, a call that lacks DNA to check it against. Germline lookup yields CDR1 SGHAT and CDR2 FQDESV (reference sequence). CDR3 size: 19 residues. This chain's CDR3 is CASSLKLVGGLDSYNEQFF.

The genes are TRBV29-1 and TRBJ1-1. Germline V gives CDR1 SQVTM, CDR2 ANQGSEA. The CDR3 has 11 residues. The CDR3 here is CSAGVNTEAFF.

This chain connects TRBV7-2 to TRBJ2-3; TCRdb gives TRBD2 as the D gene, but with no DNA this cannot be confirmed. The length of the CDR3 is 18 residues. Looked up from germline, CDR1 is SGHTA and CDR2 is FQGNSA. CDR3 sequence reads: CASNILFGLAESGDTQYF.

The rearrangement links TRBV7-9 to TRBJ2-1; the TCRdb call, TRBD1, lacks DNA for checking. Germline values: CDR1 SEHNR, CDR2 FQNEAQ (reference sequence). CDR3 size: 14 residues. CDR3 region: CASSRGAGANEQFF.